One sample yielded the 8 T cell receptor beta chains listed below, sequenced in a study of T cells in Graves' hyperthyroidism and ophthalmopathy. The source material, RNA transcripts, was used to amplify TCR beta CDR3 regions. The HTBI primer set served for first-round RT-PCR of the TCR CDR3. MiXCR, applied by TCRdb to the multiplex PCR reads, yields one record per CDR3 protein. The sample has 480,000 or so distinct CDR3 sequences; roughly an eighth are singletons. The specimen sequenced was blood. These receptor sequences come from a woman younger than 35 with Graves' hyperthyroidism.

This clonotype was found many times. The chain links TRBV12-3 or TRBV12-4 to TRBJ1-1; D unclear. The CDR3 is made up of 14 amino acids. Trimming shortened V by 6 bases and J by 4 bases, and 15 bases separated the two germline ends. For the CDR3, the DNA is TGTGCCAGCAGACCTTCTGCAAGAGGCACTGAAGCTTTCTTT. It translates to CASRPSARGTEAFF.

The chain recombines TRBV7-9 with TRBJ2-1; D uncertain. This CDR3 region has 10 residues. Trimming shortened V by 3 bases and J by 9 bases, and 3 bases separated the two germline ends. Germline values: CDR1 SEHNR, CDR2 FQNEAQ (reference sequence). CDR3 in DNA: TGTGCCAGCAGCTTCGTTGAGCAGTTCTTC. Amino acids: CASSFVEQFF.

This clonotype was counted ten times or more. This chain connects TRBV9 to TRBJ1-2, with D perhaps TRBD1 (6 bases). The CDR3 length is 16 residues. The V and J ends lost 2 bases and 2 bases respectively, with 16 bases between them. Germline assignment: CDR1 SGDLS and CDR2 YYNGEE. CDR3 loop: CASSVGGGTTNYGYTF. The CDR3 nucleotides are TGTGCCAGCAGCGTCGGAGGGGGGACAACAAACTATGGCTACACCTTC.

This clonotype was observed at least ten times. This chain joins TRBV6-2 or TRBV6-3 and TRBJ1-5; perhaps TRBD1 as D (5 bases). Trimming took 10 bases from V and 0 from J, leaving 13 bases between them. Germline CDR1 and CDR2: MNHEY and SVGEGT. This CDR3 is built from 14 residues. The CDR3 region has the DNA TGTGCCACCTCCTGGGGGTATAGCAATCAGCCCCAGCATTTT. It encodes CATSWGYSNQPQHF.

This clonotype was picked up many times. The chain recombines TRBV6-1 with TRBJ2-7, with TRBD1 matching over 8 bases. Trimming at V came to 4 bases and at J to 4 bases, leaving 3 bases not matched to a gene. The CDR3 is 13 residues long. Germline values: CDR1 MNHNS, CDR2 SASEGT. The CDR3 DNA follows: TGTGCCAGCAGTGCCGACAGGGGATACGAGCAGTACTTC. Amino acid sequence: CASSADRGYEQYF.

The sample holds a few counts of this clonotype. The CDR3 nucleotides read TGTGCCAGCACCGGACTAGTTGGATACAATGAGCAGTTCTTC. Amino acids: CASTGLVGYNEQFF. V gene TRBV5-6 combines with J gene TRBJ2-1; 7 nucleotides line up with TRBD2. The trim removed 6 bases at V and 4 bases at J, leaving 7 bases unmatched. The germline gives CDR1 SGHDT, CDR2 YYEEEE. This CDR3 is 14 amino acids long.

This clonotype was counted many times. The genes are TRBV2 and TRBJ2-3; TRBD1 matches at 7 bases. The CDR3 sequence is 15 residues long. The trim removed 7 bases at V and 5 bases at J, leaving 12 bases unmatched. Germline V gene lookup returns CDR1 SNHLY and CDR2 FYNNEI. CDR3 sequence: CASTRDRAEIDTQYF. CDR3 bases: TGTGCCAGCACCAGAGACAGGGCTGAGATAGATACGCAGTATTTT.

This clonotype was seen many times. The gene calls are TRBV11-2 and TRBJ1-5, with D perhaps TRBD1 (5 bases). From germline, CDR1 is SGHAT and CDR2 FQNNGV. This CDR3 spans 13 amino acids. The V and J ends lost 3 bases and 7 bases respectively, with 10 bases between them. The CDR3 DNA follows: TGTGCCAGCAGCTTTGGGGGAGAGCAGCCCCAGCATTTT. Its translation: CASSFGGEQPQHF.